This section outlines one T cell receptor beta chain sequence together with its context. Its antigen is undetermined. These data belong to a study of shared clonotypes between healthy human individuals. Every immunoSEQ plate was one replicate of a subset's evenly spread DNA. In the original workflow: As immunoSEQ supplied junction-only sequences (without quality scores), filtering differed. Measured with immunoSEQ multiplex PCR; TCRdb has only the in-frame clones, and not every one. The V and J calls and clone size are taken from that table; D and trimming were inferred from the DNA. The sample shows about 2 million clones, roughly 96% of them seen only once. Study-level points and caveats: Unshared clonotypes carried lower generation probabilities than those common to all four donors. It was observed that 4% to 6% of naive CD4 clonotypes were shared across a handful of donors.

V was trimmed by 3 bases and J by 3 bases, leaving 8 bases between them. The CDR3 covers 13 residues. Sequencing input: naive CD4+ T cells sorted from blood. The subset: CD45RA+ positively selected. This chain joins TRBV23-1 and TRBJ1-2; D is unclear. TRBV23-1 falls under the ORF class, with uncertain function. This TCR was sampled from a man younger than 35 in good health. CDR3 amino acids: CASSHRRHYGYTF. CDR3 nucleotides: TGCGCCAGCAGTCACAGGAGACACTATGGCTACACCTTC.